This T cell receptor (beta chain) was identified during a study of control samples from healthy donors and cancer patients. The count of this clone is one. The CDR3 has 14 residues. The J segment lost 8 bases and the V segment lost 2 bases, leaving 5 bases of the junction unmatched. The germline CDR1 and CDR2 sequences are MGHRA and YSYEKL. Generated by immunoSEQ multiplex PCR, the TCRdb table keeps only in-frame clones and is missing some. The sample includes 95,000 to 150,000 clones, approximately 88% of them seen just once. Sequencing was performed on blood. The source is a man aged 35-49 years in good health. The rearrangement uses TRBV4-1 and TRBJ1-4; 7 positions agree with TRBD1. CDR3 sequence: CASSQPGTAEKLFF. CDR3 nucleotide sequence: TGCGCCAGCAGCCAACCCGGGACAGCGGAAAAACTGTTTTTT.